This T cell receptor (beta chain) stems from a study of CD8+ T cells in alopecia areata. It was from alopecia areata patients that lesional scalp punch biopsies and peripheral blood were collected. Study outcomes and limitations: Among patients, TCR sharing was less clear than in mice, a difference possibly due in part to HLA diversity in the patient population.

The sample holds a few counts of this clone. Its antigen is still unknown. The authors extracted RNA and reverse transcribed it into cDNA as the sequencing template. The repertoire was sequenced with immunoSEQ multiplex PCR; TCRdb's copy has only in-frame clones and lacks some. The sample yields 160,000 or so clones, 40% to 60% seen once. The CDR3 runs 11 residues. Germline V gene data show CDR1 as KGHSH and CDR2 as LQKENI. V gave up 8 bases and J gave up 0 bases, with 3 bases separating them. This rearrangement joins TRBV18 to TRBJ2-3; D unresolved. The clonotype originates from a human donor with alopecia areata. This specimen consisted of CD8+ T cells sorted from blood, obtained at week 0. The CDR3 region is CASTSTDTQYF. In DNA, the CDR3 is TGTGCCAGCACTAGCACAGATACGCAGTATTTT.